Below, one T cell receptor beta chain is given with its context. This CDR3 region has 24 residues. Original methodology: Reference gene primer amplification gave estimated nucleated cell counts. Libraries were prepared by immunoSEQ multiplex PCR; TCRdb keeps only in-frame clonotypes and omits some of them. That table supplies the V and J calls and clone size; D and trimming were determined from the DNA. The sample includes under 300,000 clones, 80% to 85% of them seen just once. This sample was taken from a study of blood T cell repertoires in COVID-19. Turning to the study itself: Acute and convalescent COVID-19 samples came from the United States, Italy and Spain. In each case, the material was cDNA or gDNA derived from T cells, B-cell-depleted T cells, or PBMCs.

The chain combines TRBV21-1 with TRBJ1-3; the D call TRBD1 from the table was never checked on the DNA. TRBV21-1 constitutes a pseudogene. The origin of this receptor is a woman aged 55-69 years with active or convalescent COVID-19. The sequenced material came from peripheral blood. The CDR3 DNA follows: TGTGCCAGCAGCAAAGCCCCGATGAGACAGTCTCACCATCCCCTCGTTTTCTCTGGAAACACCATATATTTT. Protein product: CASSKAPMRQSHHPLVFSGNTIYF.